This T cell receptor beta chain emerged from a study of cytomegalovirus exposure and HLA in healthy donors. V lost 1 base and J 2 bases, leaving 19 bases between the germline ends. Germline V gene lookup returns CDR1 SGHRS and CDR2 YFSETQ. There are 17 residues in the CDR3. A multiplex PCR was run with 60 Vbeta primers and 13 Jbeta primers. Data came from immunoSEQ multiplex PCR; TCRdb stores just in-frame clones and leaves some out. The sample table includes 100,000 to 150,000 clones. The clonotype originates from a man aged 30 to 45 in good health and CMV-seronegative. This sequence joins TRBV5-1 and TRBJ2-7; TRBD1 might be the D (5 bases). Input material: PBMCs. The CDR3 sequence: CASSLISRPQAPYEQYF. In nucleotides, the CDR3 is TGCGCCAGCAGCTTGATTAGTCGACCACAGGCCCCCTACGAGCAGTACTTC.